This TCR beta chain derives from a study of PD-1 blockade in classical Hodgkin lymphoma. Data came from immunoSEQ multiplex PCR; TCRdb stores just in-frame clones and leaves some out. The top ten clones hold roughly 8.4% of a sample with about 15,000 clones, about four fifths of them seen once. Specified time point: newly diagnosed, previously untreated cHL patient sample. As a comparison, the study used PBMCs from newly diagnosed, untreated classical Hodgkin lymphoma. Findings and limits, study-wide: Reports indicated that newly diagnosed patients had lower baseline TCR diversity than healthy donors did. No one has yet defined what causes the repertoire differences, which may be disease activity or prior therapy.

The CDR3 extends over 14 amino acids. Deletions cut 11 bases from V and 0 bases from J, with 14 bases between. CDR1 and CDR2 from the germline V gene are WNHNN and SYGVQD (reference sequence). This clone showed up just a few times. Its antigen is undetermined. The genes are TRBV10-1 and TRBJ1-5, with D uncertain. This clonotype was obtained from a human donor with classical Hodgkin lymphoma. Sequencing used peripheral blood mononuclear cells (PBMCs). The CDR3 here is CASRRGDSNQPQHF. The DNA of the CDR3 is TGCGCCTCCCGGCGGGGTGATAGCAATCAGCCCCAGCATTTT.